This TCR beta chain was identified in a study of early T cells in non-severe SARS-CoV-2 infection. Study information: Chains were unpaired, as sequencing was done on bulk RNA from unsorted whole blood.

Attached unique molecular identifiers marked individual cDNA molecules. TCRdb re-derived calls from the 5' RACE reads in MiXCR, one entry per CDR3 protein. Among around 52,000 distinct CDR3 sequences listed, about 5.9% were seen once. This clonotype was detected a few times. No antigen is known for it. The CDR3 contains 15 residues. Germline V gene data show CDR1 as DFQATT and CDR2 as SNEGSKA (reference sequence). V lost 2 bases and J lost 1, with 14 bases in between. General study findings and limits: VDJdb-based matching was biased toward anti-spike CD8 responses and missed private and CD4 specificities.

The receptor's source is an adult who was a healthcare worker with PCR-confirmed SARS-CoV-2 infection or an uninfected control (not recorded which). The sequencing sample was made of whole blood. The rearrangement links TRBV20-1 to TRBJ2-5; no firm D call. As DNA, the CDR3 is TGCAGTGCTAGAAAGTGGGGATCAAGCCAAGAGACCCAGTACTTC. Protein sequence: CSARKWGSSQETQYF.